The 27 T cell receptor beta chains presented below share a single source sample, sequenced in a study of OX40 agonist ivuxolimab in advanced cancers. Sequenced by immunoSEQ multiplex PCR; TCRdb stores in-frame clones only, minus some. Of roughly 60,000 clones in the sample, roughly 85% were seen once. Here the sequenced sample was CD4+ or CD8+ T cells sorted from blood, taken in a trial of the OX40 agonist ivuxolimab. These receptors were obtained from an adult with an advanced solid tumor such as melanoma, head and neck, liver or kidney cancer.

The chain couples TRBV5-6 to TRBJ2-1, with 7 bases aligning to TRBD1. Trimming cost V 3 bases and J 0 bases; bases outside gene matches: 6. This CDR3 is 16 amino acids long. Germline loops: CDR1 SGHDT, CDR2 YYEEEE. The CDR3, as DNA: TGTGCCAGCAGCTGGTCAGCAGGGGGCTCCTACAATGAGCAGTTCTTC. Its translation: CASSWSAGGSYNEQFF.

The chain has TRBV5-5 and TRBJ2-3, with D possibly TRBD1 on 6 matching bases. The V gene lost 4 bases and the J gene lost 0 bases, with 12 bases spanning the gap. The germline V gene has CDR1 SGHKS and CDR2 YYEKEE (reference sequence). The CDR3 loop spans 15 amino acids. DNA for the CDR3: TGTGCCAGCAGCCGACAGGAGCTTAGCACAGATACGCAGTATTTT. This gives the protein CASSRQELSTDTQYF. Looking up the rest from reference TRBV5-5 and TRBJ2-3 gives the full variable domain: DAGVTQSPTHLIKTRGQQVTLRCSPISGHKSVSWYQQVLGQGPQFIFQYYEKEERGRGNFPDRFSARQFPNYSSELNVNALLLGDSALYLCASSRQELSTDTQYFGPGTRLTVL.

The chain joins TRBV12-5 to TRBJ1-1; D is undetermined. The CDR3 has 13 residues. Trimming left V 6 bases short and J 2 bases short, with 10 bases between. CDR1 is LGHNT and CDR2 is FRNRAP in the germline V gene. CDR3 region: CASGRGINTEAFF. The CDR3 DNA sequence: TGTGCTAGTGGACGTGGGATCAACACTGAAGCTTTCTTT.

This clone was observed once. The V call is TRBV6-6, the J call TRBJ2-7; the D is unclear. The V end was cut by 8 bases, the J end by 3 bases, with 5 bases between. Germline V gene lookup returns CDR1 MNHNY and CDR2 SVGAGI (reference sequence). The CDR3 runs 10 residues. CDR3 DNA: TGTGCCAGCGGGGACTACGAGCAGTACTTC. Protein: CASGDYEQYF.

V is TRBV28 and J is TRBJ1-1; no firm D call. Germline values: CDR1 MDHEN, CDR2 SYDVKM. The V and J ends lost 7 bases and 3 bases respectively, with 15 bases between them. The CDR3 sequence is 14 residues long. The CDR3 protein is CASIPRLGHTEAFF. DNA for the CDR3: TGTGCCAGCATTCCTCGGCTCGGGCACACTGAAGCTTTCTTT.

The gene calls are TRBV27 and TRBJ1-1; unclear D gene. V lost 6 bases and J 1 base, leaving 9 bases between the germline ends. Looked up from germline, CDR1 is MNHEY and CDR2 is SMNVEV (reference sequence). The CDR3 sequence is 13 residues long. This CDR3 is CASSPGRNTEAFF. The CDR3 DNA reads as TGTGCCAGCAGCCCCGGGCGGAACACTGAAGCTTTCTTT.

The chain is built from TRBV4-1 and TRBJ2-7, with 11 bases lining up with TRBD2. V lost 1 base to trimming and J lost 0 bases; unmatched junction nucleotides: 2. The CDR3 length is 16 residues. Germline V CDR1 and CDR2: MGHRA, YSYEKL. CDR3 protein: CASSQGLAGLSYEQYF. The CDR3 nucleotides read TGCGCCAGCAGCCAAGGACTAGCGGGACTCTCCTACGAGCAGTACTTC.

This clone was seen only once. The CDR3 sequence: CSATRRPGFTDTQYF. DNA of the CDR3: TGCAGCGCAACGCGGCGGCCTGGGTTCACAGATACGCAGTATTTT. The V call is TRBV29-1, the J call TRBJ2-3; D unclear. The CDR3 covers 15 residues. V was clipped by 7 bases and J by 2 bases, with 19 bases between them. Germline values: CDR1 SQVTM, CDR2 ANQGSEA.

The V call is TRBV19, the J call TRBJ2-1; D perhaps matches TRBD2 (5 bases). The V gene lost 4 bases and the J gene lost 7 bases, with 17 bases spanning the gap. This CDR3 has 15 amino acids. Germline V gives CDR1 LNHDA, CDR2 SQIVND (reference sequence). CDR3 residues: CASSNEGVGFNEQFF. The CDR3 bases are TGTGCCAGTAGTAACGAGGGAGTGGGATTTAATGAGCAGTTCTTC.

This chain uses TRBV30 with TRBJ1-1; TRBD1 matches 7 bases. The germline V gene has CDR1 GTSNPN and CDR2 SVGIG (reference sequence). The J segment lost 5 bases and the V segment lost 3 bases, leaving 6 bases of the junction unmatched. The CDR3 loop spans 13 amino acids. The CDR3 nucleotides read TGTGCCTGGAGCGAGGGGGCGAGAACTGAAGCTTTCTTT. This gives the protein CAWSEGARTEAFF.

This chain joins TRBV7-9 and TRBJ2-5; tentative D call: TRBD2 (6 bases). The ends were cut back, 5 bases at V and 1 base at J, with 17 bases in the middle. CDR1 and CDR2 from the germline V gene are SEHNR and FQNEAQ (reference sequence). The CDR3 contains 16 residues. CDR3 region: CASSQGSGLSQETQYF. The CDR3 coding sequence is TGTGCCAGCAGCCAAGGTAGCGGCCTCTCCCAAGAGACCCAGTACTTC.

The chain uses TRBV7-9 and TRBJ2-1, with TRBD1 identical over 9 bases. The CDR3 consists of 14 residues. V trimming: 5 bases; J trimming: 9 bases; junction bases outside the gene matches: 8. Germline values: CDR1 SEHNR, CDR2 FQNEAQ (reference sequence). The CDR3 loop is CASSLRQGVGEQFF. The CDR3 region has the DNA TGTGCCAGCAGCCTGAGACAGGGGGTAGGTGAGCAGTTCTTC.

This clone came up once. The V gene is TRBV7-7, the J gene TRBJ2-2; D is unclear. CDR3 size: 16 residues. Trimming removed 2 bases at V and 1 base at J, with 11 bases between. Germline V lookup: CDR1 SSHAT, CDR2 FNYEAQ (reference sequence). The CDR3 region is CASSLRLPQNTGELFF. CDR3 coding DNA: TGTGCCAGCAGCTTAAGGTTACCACAGAACACCGGGGAGCTGTTTTTT.

The J gene is TRBJ2-7, the V gene TRBV19; tentative D call: TRBD1 (6 bases). There are 13 residues in the CDR3. Germline assignment: CDR1 LNHDA and CDR2 SQIVND (reference sequence). V lost 3 bases and J lost 3, with 9 bases in between. CDR3 sequence reads: CASSIQGNYEQYF. Written as DNA, the CDR3 is TGTGCCAGTAGTATCCAGGGGAACTACGAGCAGTACTTC.

The chain combines TRBV4-1 with TRBJ2-1; no definite D call. The CDR3 length is 17 residues. V lost 1 base and J 0 bases, leaving 13 bases between the germline ends. Germline loops: CDR1 MGHRA, CDR2 YSYEKL. This chain's CDR3 is CASSQVMGWSSYNEQFF. The CDR3 DNA reads TGCGCCAGCAGCCAAGTTATGGGGTGGAGCTCCTACAATGAGCAGTTCTTC.

The chain uses TRBV19 and TRBJ1-5; the match to TRBD1 covers 8 bases. The V segment lost 4 bases and the J segment 3 bases; nucleotides outside the gene matches: 8. CDR3 length equals 16 residues. Germline lookup yields CDR1 LNHDA and CDR2 SQIVND (reference sequence). The CDR3 here is CASSNSGQGYNQPQHF. The CDR3, as DNA: TGTGCCAGTAGTAACTCTGGACAGGGTTACAATCAGCCCCAGCATTTT.

This chain joins TRBV28 and TRBJ1-1; a possible D gene is TRBD1 (5 bases). Germline CDR1 is MDHEN and CDR2 is SYDVKM. Trimming shortened V by 2 bases and J by 0 bases, and 7 bases separated the two germline ends. CDR3 length: 14 residues. The CDR3: CASSLRQLNTEAFF. The CDR3 nucleotides read TGTGCCAGCAGTTTAAGACAGCTGAACACTGAAGCTTTCTTT.

This clone came up once. This chain connects TRBV7-2 to TRBJ2-3; 7 bases line up with TRBD2. The CDR3 has 16 amino acids. The germline V gene has CDR1 SGHTA and CDR2 FQGNSA. V shed 4 bases and J 3 bases; nucleotides not matched to a gene: 10. The CDR3 spells CASSYNGGMNTDTQYF. The CDR3 DNA follows: TGTGCCAGCAGCTACAACGGGGGGATGAATACAGATACGCAGTATTTT. The full variable domain, rest sourced from reference TRBV7-2 and TRBJ2-3, is GAGVSQSPSNKVTEKGKDVELRCDPISGHTALYWYRQSLGQGLEFLIYFQGNSAPDKSGLPSDRFSAERTGGSVSTLTIQRTQQEDSAVYLCASSYNGGMNTDTQYFGPGTRLTVL.

The chain carries TRBV27 and TRBJ2-3; TRBD2 agrees at 8 bases. With V trimmed by 4 bases and J by 5 bases, 11 bases remained unmatched. Germline V gene lookup returns CDR1 MNHEY and CDR2 SMNVEV (reference sequence). This CDR3 comprises 16 residues. The DNA for the CDR3 is TGTGCCAGCAGTTGGGACCCGGGACTAGATGTAGATACGCAGTATTTT. The encoded protein is CASSWDPGLDVDTQYF.

CDR3 DNA sequence: TGTGCCAGCAGTGAAGCGAGCCTACTCCTCACTGAAGCTTTCTTT. Translated: CASSEASLLLTEAFF. The chain is built from TRBV6-1 and TRBJ1-1; D gene ambiguous. CDR3 length: 15 amino acids. Deletions cut 0 bases from V and 4 bases from J, with 12 bases between. From germline, CDR1 is MNHNS and CDR2 SASEGT.

The chain has TRBV7-9 and TRBJ1-3, with D maybe TRBD1 (5 bases). Trimming cost V 3 bases and J 2 bases, with 17 bases left between them. CDR1 is SEHNR, CDR2 FQNEAQ, per germline (reference sequence). CDR3 length: 17 amino acids. Here the CDR3 DNA reads TGTGCCAGCAGCTTGGTCCGGTCCAGGGAAACTGGAAACACCATATATTTT. Translation gives CASSLVRSRETGNTIYF.

The genes are TRBV27 and TRBJ2-6, with 8 bases matching TRBD1. Trimming took 6 bases from V and 1 from J; bases not matched to a gene: 2. There are 15 residues in the CDR3. Per the germline V gene, CDR1 is MNHEY and CDR2 is SMNVEV (reference sequence). The CDR3 nucleotides read TGTGCCAGCAGAGGACAGGGATCTGGGGCCAACGTCCTGACTTTC. Its protein is CASRGQGSGANVLTF.

This clone was seen just once. V and J are TRBV5-4 and TRBJ2-5, with D tentatively TRBD2 (5 bases). Per the germline V gene, CDR1 is SGHNT and CDR2 is YYREEE (reference sequence). V lost 2 bases and J 5 bases, leaving 16 bases between the germline ends. The CDR3 spans 15 residues. In DNA form, the CDR3 reads TGTGCCAGCAGCTTAGATGGCCTAGCAGGCGAGACCCAGTACTTC. Translation: CASSLDGLAGETQYF. Combining the CDR3 with reference TRBV5-4 and TRBJ2-5 gives the whole variable domain ETGVTQSPTHLIKTRGQQVTLRCSSQSGHNTVSWYQQALGQGPQFIFQYYREEENGRGNFPPRFSGLQFPNYSSELNVNALELDDSALYLCASSLDGLAGETQYFGPGTRLLVL.

This chain connects TRBV5-1 to TRBJ1-3; D remains unclear. Germline assignment: CDR1 SGHRS and CDR2 YFSETQ. The CDR3 extends over 17 amino acids. V was shortened by 3 bases and J by 0 bases, with 16 bases between the two germline ends. The CDR3 bases are TGCGCCAGCAGCTCCCTTGAATTGAGCCTCTCTGGAAACACCATATATTTT. This codes for CASSSLELSLSGNTIYF.

This clone has only one observation. The chain links TRBV27 to TRBJ2-1, with D possibly matching TRBD1 (8 bases). Germline CDR1 and CDR2: MNHEY and SMNVEV (reference sequence). The CDR3 has 18 residues. The V end was cut by 5 bases, the J end by 3 bases, with 23 bases between. CDR3 loop: CASSPGQGATSSYNEQFF. For the CDR3, the DNA is TGTGCCAGCAGTCCCGGACAGGGCGCGACTAGCAGCTACAATGAGCAGTTCTTC.

The table lists this clone with a count of one. The chain carries TRBV12-2 and TRBJ2-6; the table calls TRBD1, which could not be checked here. TRBV12-2 is designated a pseudogene. CDR3 length: 21 amino acids. The CDR3 loop reads CASRLASLIGTGSSGANVLTF. The CDR3 nucleotides read TGTGCAAGTCGCTTAGCGTCTCTCATAGGGACAGGGTCCTCTGGGGCCAACGTCCTGACTTTC.

The rearrangement uses TRBV28 and TRBJ2-7, with 8 nucleotides matching TRBD1. V dropped 1 base and J dropped 5; count of bases not matched to a gene: 7. This CDR3 region has 15 residues. Germline CDR1 is MDHEN and CDR2 is SYDVKM. The CDR3 reads CASSLSGGAGDEQYF. The CDR3 nucleotides are TGTGCCAGCAGTTTATCAGGGGGCGCAGGCGACGAGCAGTACTTC.